The rows below give T cell receptor beta chains drawn from one sample of a study of T cell repertoires in cytomegalovirus infection. From the reads, TCRdb called clonotypes with MiXCR, one entry per CDR3 protein. The data hold under 350,000 distinct CDR3 sequences, with more than 8% observed a single time. Source material: PBMCs. All receptors come from a human donor in good health (CMV status not recorded). Some clones in this sample may be carry-over from other donors' samples. Each CDR3 is given with its conserved first and last residue. A D gene is named only where the DNA matches it firmly. Expanded clones are given a class, and other clones once, few, many or no size at all.

j_gene	d_gene	abundance	v_gene	len	CDR3aa	CDR3nt
TRBJ2-7	-	many	TRBV7-2	15	CASSFVETPNYEQYF	TGTGCCAGCAGCTTTGTCGAGACACCGAACTACGAGCAGTACTTC
TRBJ2-4	TRBD1	-	TRBV6-2/TRBV6-3	13	CASTLGQSNIQYF	TGTGCCAGCACCTTGGGACAGTCAAACATTCAGTACTTC
TRBJ2-7	-	many	TRBV10-3	13	CAISNLDSGEQYF	TGTGCCATCAGTAACCTGGACTCCGGCGAGCAGTACTTC
TRBJ2-7	-	-	TRBV6-6	18	CASSYSSGLGGVSYEQYF	TGTGCCAGCAGTTACTCCAGCGGCCTCGGCGGGGTATCCTACGAGCAGTACTTC
TRBJ2-1	TRBD1	few	TRBV6-6	16	CASSGNPGQGYNEQFF	TGTGCCAGCAGTGGCAATCCGGGACAGGGATACAATGAGCAGTTCTTC
TRBJ1-1	-	many	TRBV7-9	14	CASSSGRQNTEAFF	TGTGCCAGCAGCTCGGGACGGCAAAACACTGAAGCTTTCTTT
TRBJ2-2	-	few	TRBV6-2/TRBV6-3	13	CAIGQLNTGELFF	TGTGCCATCGGACAGCTAAACACCGGGGAGCTGTTTTTT
TRBJ2-1	-	few	TRBV30	15	CAWSVGPFSRDEQFF	TGTGCCTGGAGCGTCGGCCCATTTTCCAGGGATGAGCAGTTCTTC
TRBJ2-3	-	-	TRBV6-5	15	CASSTLASGTDTQYF	TGTGCCAGCAGTACCCTAGCGTCGGGCACAGATACGCAGTATTTT
TRBJ1-2	-	many	TRBV7-6	12	CASSLAGKGYTF	TGTGCCAGCAGCTTAGCGGGGAAAGGCTACACCTTC
TRBJ2-2	TRBD2	-	TRBV20-1	13	CSARGTSPGELFF	TGCAGTGCTAGAGGGACTAGCCCCGGGGAGCTGTTTTTT
TRBJ1-6	TRBD1	many	TRBV4-3	16	CASSAAGTGAMWPLHF	TGCGCCAGCAGCGCAGCCGGGACAGGGGCAATGTGGCCCCTCCACTTT
TRBJ2-1	TRBD2	-	TRBV15	16	CATSRVVGRKANEQFF	TGTGCCACCAGCAGAGTGGTCGGGAGGAAGGCTAATGAGCAGTTCTTC
TRBJ2-7	-	few	TRBV7-9	18	CASSLAQDRPLSNYEQYF	TGTGCCAGCAGCTTAGCCCAAGACAGGCCCCTCTCTAACTACGAGCAGTACTTC
TRBJ1-5	-	-	TRBV20-1	14	CSASPPGAGQPQHF	TGCAGTGCTAGTCCGCCCGGGGCGGGTCAGCCCCAGCATTTT
TRBJ1-1	TRBD1	many	TRBV6-1	15	CASSEPTGGNTEAFF	TGTGCCAGCAGTGAGCCTACAGGGGGGAACACTGAAGCTTTCTTT
TRBJ1-5	-	few	TRBV19	13	CASRTRESQPQHF	TGTGCCAGTAGGACCAGGGAAAGTCAGCCCCAGCATTTT
TRBJ1-3	-	many	TRBV7-2	12	CASSPIGNTIYF	TGTGCCAGCAGCCCGATCGGAAACACCATATATTTT
TRBJ2-1	-	many	TRBV12-3/TRBV12-4	15	CASTQRGAPENEQFF	TGTGCCAGCACCCAACGGGGGGCCCCGGAGAATGAGCAGTTCTTC
TRBJ1-5	-	many	TRBV7-2	14	CASSPRQGNQPQHF	TGTGCCAGCAGCCCCCGACAGGGCAATCAGCCCCAGCATTTT
TRBJ1-5	-	many	TRBV7-2	15	CASSLDGPGLGPQHF	TGTGCCAGCAGCTTAGATGGGCCAGGCCTAGGGCCCCAGCATTTT
TRBJ1-4	-	many	TRBV5-5	15	CASSPSGTTNEKLFF	TGTGCCAGCAGCCCGAGCGGGACTACTAATGAAAAACTGTTTTTT
TRBJ2-3	TRBD2	many	TRBV12-3/TRBV12-4	14	CASLTSGLSDTQYF	TGTGCCAGCTTGACTAGCGGGTTATCAGATACGCAGTATTTT
TRBJ1-2	-	few	TRBV7-9	13	CASSQSRTDGYTF	TGTGCCAGCAGCCAATCCCGGACAGATGGCTACACCTTC
TRBJ1-1	-	many	TRBV12-3/TRBV12-4	15	CASRRDGGPNTEAFF	TGTGCCAGCAGGCGGGACGGAGGCCCGAACACTGAAGCTTTCTTT
TRBJ2-3	TRBD1	many	TRBV6-6	17	CASSYRGTGTSTDTQYF	TGTGCCAGCAGTTACAGAGGGACAGGGACTAGCACAGATACGCAGTATTTT
TRBJ2-2	TRBD2	-	TRBV28	15	CASSLSREVTGELFF	TGTGCCAGCAGTTTATCCCGGGAGGTCACCGGGGAGCTGTTTTTT
TRBJ2-1	-	many	TRBV5-4	12	CASSATPNEQFF	TGTGCCAGCAGCGCGACGCCGAATGAGCAGTTCTTC
TRBJ2-7	TRBD1	few	TRBV24-1	15	CATTIERDSSYEQYF	TGTGCCACCACCATTGAGAGGGACAGTTCCTACGAGCAGTACTTC
TRBJ2-5	TRBD2	few	TRBV10-3	15	CAHAWLAGGQETQYF	TGTGCCCACGCTTGGTTGGCGGGGGGGCAAGAGACCCAGTACTTC
TRBJ2-3	TRBD2	-	TRBV6-2/TRBV6-3	17	CASSSYQLAGVSDTQYF	TGTGCCAGCAGTTCCTACCAACTAGCGGGTGTGTCAGATACGCAGTATTTT
TRBJ2-1	-	many	TRBV7-2	15	CASSLGVGGGNEQFF	TGTGCCAGCAGCTTAGGGGTAGGAGGGGGAAATGAGCAGTTCTTC
TRBJ2-7	TRBD1	many	TRBV4-1	14	CASSQYRGLYEQYF	TGTGCCAGCAGCCAATATAGGGGGCTCTACGAGCAGTACTTC
TRBJ2-3	TRBD2	many	TRBV12-3/TRBV12-4	17	CASSLVTRGRASDTQYF	TGTGCCAGCAGTTTAGTGACCCGCGGGAGGGCCTCAGATACGCAGTATTTT
TRBJ2-1	-	-	TRBV6-2/TRBV6-3	19	CANRDTPLGGGRSYNEQFF	TGTGCCAACAGGGACACCCCCCTGGGGGGGGGGCGCTCCTACAATGAGCAGTTCTTC
TRBJ2-3	TRBD2	many	TRBV7-2	16	CASSFALAGGTDTQYF	TGTGCCAGCAGCTTCGCACTAGCGGGAGGAACAGATACGCAGTATTTT
TRBJ1-5	TRBD1	few	TRBV12-3/TRBV12-4	14	CASSRTGGIQPQHF	TGTGCCAGCAGCCGTACAGGGGGCATTCAGCCCCAGCATTTT
TRBJ1-4	-	-	TRBV20-1	16	CSARDWSGAANEKLFF	TGCAGTGCTAGAGATTGGAGCGGGGCCGCTAATGAAAAACTGTTTTTT
TRBJ2-1	TRBD2	few	TRBV5-1	14	CASSGGRAVDEQFF	TGCGCCAGCAGCGGTGGGAGGGCCGTGGATGAGCAGTTCTTC
TRBJ2-7	TRBD2	many	TRBV2	13	CASSDGLVYEQYF	TGTGCCAGCAGTGACGGACTAGTATACGAGCAGTACTTC
TRBJ2-2	TRBD2	many	TRBV7-9	19	CASSLARLAGGDNTGELFF	TGTGCCAGCAGCTTAGCGCGGCTAGCGGGAGGCGATAACACCGGGGAGCTGTTTTTT
TRBJ1-2	-	-	TRBV7-9	14	CASSSNRGPLGYTF	TGTGCCAGCAGCTCGAACCGGGGCCCTTTGGGCTACACCTTC
TRBJ2-2	-	once	TRBV24-1	12	CATSRSTGELFF	TGTGCCACCAGCCGGTCTACCGGGGAGCTGTTTTTT
TRBJ2-7	TRBD2	many	TRBV7-2	16	CASSDGLAGAQSEQYF	TGTGCCAGCAGCGACGGGCTAGCGGGGGCGCAGAGCGAGCAGTACTTC
TRBJ2-5	-	-	TRBV3-1	13	CASGGQLGETQYF	TGTGCCAGCGGGGGGCAGTTGGGTGAGACCCAGTACTTC
TRBJ2-2	-	few	TRBV4-3	13	CASSPRVSGELFF	TGCGCCAGCAGCCCACGAGTTTCCGGGGAGCTGTTTTTT
TRBJ1-1	-	many	TRBV7-9	14	CASSPPGLNTEAFF	TGTGCCAGCAGCCCCCCCGGGTTGAACACTGAAGCTTTCTTT
TRBJ2-1	-	many	TRBV27	18	CASSLANRRLHSYNEQFF	TGTGCCAGCAGTTTAGCTAACCGACGACTACACTCCTACAATGAGCAGTTCTTC